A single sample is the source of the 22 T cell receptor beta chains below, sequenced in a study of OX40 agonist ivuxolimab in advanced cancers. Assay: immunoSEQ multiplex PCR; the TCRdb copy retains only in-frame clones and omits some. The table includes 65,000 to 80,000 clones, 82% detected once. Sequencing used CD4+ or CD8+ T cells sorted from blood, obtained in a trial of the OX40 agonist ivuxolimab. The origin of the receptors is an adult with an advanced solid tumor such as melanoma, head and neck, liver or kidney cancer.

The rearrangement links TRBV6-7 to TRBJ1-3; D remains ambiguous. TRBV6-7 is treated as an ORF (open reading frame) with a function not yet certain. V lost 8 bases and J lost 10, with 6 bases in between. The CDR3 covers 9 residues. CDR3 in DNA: TGTGCCAGCTCCCGTACCATATATTTT. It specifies CASSRTIYF.

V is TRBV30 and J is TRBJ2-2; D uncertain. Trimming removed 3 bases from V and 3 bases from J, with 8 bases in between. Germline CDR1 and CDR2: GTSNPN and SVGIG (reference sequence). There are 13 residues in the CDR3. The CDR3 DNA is TGTGCCTGGAGATCTGGGGACACCGGGGAGCTGTTTTTT. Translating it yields CAWRSGDTGELFF.

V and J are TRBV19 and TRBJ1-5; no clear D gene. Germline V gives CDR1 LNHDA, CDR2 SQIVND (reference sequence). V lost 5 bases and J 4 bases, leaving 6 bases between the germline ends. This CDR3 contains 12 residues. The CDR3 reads CASSGPNQPQHF. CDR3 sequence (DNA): TGTGCCAGTAGTGGTCCTAATCAGCCCCAGCATTTT. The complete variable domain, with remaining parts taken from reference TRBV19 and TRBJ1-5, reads DGGITQSPKYLFRKEGQNVTLSCEQNLNHDAMYWYRQDPGQGLRLIYYSQIVNDFQKGDIAEGYSVSREKKESFPLTVTSAQKNPTAFYLCASSGPNQPQHFGDGTRLSIL.

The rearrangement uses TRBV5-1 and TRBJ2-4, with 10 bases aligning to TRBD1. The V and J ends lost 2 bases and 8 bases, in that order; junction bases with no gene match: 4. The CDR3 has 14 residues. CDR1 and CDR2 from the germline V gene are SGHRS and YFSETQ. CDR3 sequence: CASSFRTGGDIQYF. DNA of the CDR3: TGCGCCAGCAGCTTCCGGACAGGGGGAGACATTCAGTACTTC.

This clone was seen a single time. The chain's CDR3 is CASSLATAGGLAQETQYF. The CDR3 DNA reads TGTGCCAGCAGCTTAGCCACAGCAGGGGGGTTGGCGCAAGAGACCCAGTACTTC. The chain has TRBV7-2 and TRBJ2-5; TRBD1 might be the D (7 bases). This CDR3 spans 18 amino acids. Germline-derived CDR1 and CDR2 are SGHTA and FQGNSA. Between the trimmed V and J ends, which lost 0 bases and 2 bases, there was a span of 19 bases.

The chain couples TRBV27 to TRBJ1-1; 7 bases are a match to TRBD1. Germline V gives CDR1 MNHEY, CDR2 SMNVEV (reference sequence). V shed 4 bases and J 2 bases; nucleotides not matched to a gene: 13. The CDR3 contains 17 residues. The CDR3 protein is CASSSPLRQGRNTEAFF. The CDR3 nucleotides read TGTGCCAGCAGTTCCCCCTTGCGACAGGGACGCAACACTGAAGCTTTCTTT.

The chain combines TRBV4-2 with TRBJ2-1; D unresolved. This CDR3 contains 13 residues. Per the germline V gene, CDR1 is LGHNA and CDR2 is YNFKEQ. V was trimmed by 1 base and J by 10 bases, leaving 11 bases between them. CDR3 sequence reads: CASSQGVGAEQFF. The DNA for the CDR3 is TGTGCCAGCAGCCAAGGAGTAGGCGCGGAGCAGTTCTTC.

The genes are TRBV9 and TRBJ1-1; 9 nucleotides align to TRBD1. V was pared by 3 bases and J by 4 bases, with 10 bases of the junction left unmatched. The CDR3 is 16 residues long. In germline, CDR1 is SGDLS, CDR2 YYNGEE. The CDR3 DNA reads TGTGCCAGCAGCGATGGACAGGGGAAGTACGGCACTGAAGCTTTCTTT. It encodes CASSDGQGKYGTEAFF.

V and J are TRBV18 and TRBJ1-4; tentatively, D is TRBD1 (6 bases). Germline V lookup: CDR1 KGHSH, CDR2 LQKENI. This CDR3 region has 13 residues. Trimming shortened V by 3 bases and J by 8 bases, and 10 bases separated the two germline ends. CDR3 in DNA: TGTGCCAGCTCACCGTCACAGGGAGAAAAACTGTTTTTT. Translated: CASSPSQGEKLFF.

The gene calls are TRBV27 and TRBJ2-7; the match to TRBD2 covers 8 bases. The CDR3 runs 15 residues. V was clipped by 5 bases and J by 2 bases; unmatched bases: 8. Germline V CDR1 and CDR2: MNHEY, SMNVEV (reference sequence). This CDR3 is CASSPTPTSAYEQYF. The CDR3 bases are TGTGCCAGCAGTCCCACCCCGACTAGCGCCTACGAGCAGTACTTC.

CDR3 region: CAWKSRLGFGNEKLFF. The CDR3 DNA reads TGTGCCTGGAAGAGCCGGCTAGGGTTTGGTAATGAAAAACTGTTTTTT. The chain links TRBV30 to TRBJ1-4, with D unresolved. With 4 bases removed from V and 4 bases from J, the gap between germline ends came to 19 bases. Looked up from germline, CDR1 is GTSNPN and CDR2 is SVGIG (reference sequence). CDR3 size: 16 residues. The full variable domain, its missing parts supplied by reference TRBV30 and TRBJ1-4, is SQTIHQWPATLVQPVGSPLSLECTVEGTSNPNLYWYRQAAGRGLQLLFYSVGIGQISSEVPQNLSASRPQDRQFILSSKKLLLSDSGFYLCAWKSRLGFGNEKLFFGSGTQLSVL.

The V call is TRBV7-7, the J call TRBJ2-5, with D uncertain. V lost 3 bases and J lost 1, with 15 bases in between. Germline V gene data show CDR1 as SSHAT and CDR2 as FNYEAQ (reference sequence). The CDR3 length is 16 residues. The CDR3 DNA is TGTGCCAGCAGCTTTTCTCCGGGTGCGTTCCAAGAGACCCAGTACTTC. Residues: CASSFSPGAFQETQYF. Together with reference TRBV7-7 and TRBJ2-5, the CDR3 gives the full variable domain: GAGVSQSPRYKVTKRGQDVTLRCDPISSHATLYWYQQALGQGPEFLTYFNYEAQPDKSGLPSDRFSAERPEGSISTLTIQRTEQRDSAMYRCASSFSPGAFQETQYFGPGTRLLVL.

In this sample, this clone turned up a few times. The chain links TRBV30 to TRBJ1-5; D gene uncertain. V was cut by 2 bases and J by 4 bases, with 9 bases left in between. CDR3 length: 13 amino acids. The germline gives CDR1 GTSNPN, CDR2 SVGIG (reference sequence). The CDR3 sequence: CAWSLSENQPQHF. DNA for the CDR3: TGTGCCTGGAGTCTATCGGAAAATCAGCCCCAGCATTTT.

DNA for the CDR3: TGTGCCAGCAGCTATCCCGGGACAGATGAGACCCAGTACTTC. Translating it yields CASSYPGTDETQYF. J is TRBJ2-5 and V is TRBV7-3; 7 bases map to TRBD1. The CDR3 length is 14 residues. V dropped 4 bases and J dropped 5; count of bases not matched to a gene: 7. The germline CDR1 and CDR2 sequences are SGHTA and FQGTGA.

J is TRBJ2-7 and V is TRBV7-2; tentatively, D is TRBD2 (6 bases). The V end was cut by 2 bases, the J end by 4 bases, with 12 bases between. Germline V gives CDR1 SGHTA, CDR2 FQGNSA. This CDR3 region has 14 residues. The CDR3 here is CASSLRTTGYEQYF. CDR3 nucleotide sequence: TGTGCCAGCAGCTTACGGACTACGGGGTACGAGCAGTACTTC.

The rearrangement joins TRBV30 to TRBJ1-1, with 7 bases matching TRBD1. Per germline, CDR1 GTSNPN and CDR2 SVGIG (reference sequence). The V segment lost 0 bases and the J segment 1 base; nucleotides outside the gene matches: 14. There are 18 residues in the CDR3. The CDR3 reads CAWSVTGQMSYRNTEAFF. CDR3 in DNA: TGTGCCTGGAGTGTAACGGGACAGATGAGTTATAGGAACACTGAAGCTTTCTTT.

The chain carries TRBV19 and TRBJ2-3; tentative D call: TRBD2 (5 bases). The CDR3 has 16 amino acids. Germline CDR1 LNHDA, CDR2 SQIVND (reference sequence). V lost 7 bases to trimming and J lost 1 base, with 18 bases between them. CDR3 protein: CASTSPGMAGTDTQYF. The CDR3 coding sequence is TGTGCCAGTACCTCCCCGGGGATGGCGGGCACAGATACGCAGTATTTT. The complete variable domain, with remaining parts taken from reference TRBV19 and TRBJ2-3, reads DGGITQSPKYLFRKEGQNVTLSCEQNLNHDAMYWYRQDPGQGLRLIYYSQIVNDFQKGDIAEGYSVSREKKESFPLTVTSAQKNPTAFYLCASTSPGMAGTDTQYFGPGTRLTVL.

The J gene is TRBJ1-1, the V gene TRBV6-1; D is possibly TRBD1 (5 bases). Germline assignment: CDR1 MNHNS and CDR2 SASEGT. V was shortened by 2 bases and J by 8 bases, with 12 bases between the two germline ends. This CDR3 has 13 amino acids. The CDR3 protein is CASSEPGAREAFF. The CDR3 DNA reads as TGTGCCAGCAGTGAACCCGGGGCCCGCGAAGCTTTCTTT.

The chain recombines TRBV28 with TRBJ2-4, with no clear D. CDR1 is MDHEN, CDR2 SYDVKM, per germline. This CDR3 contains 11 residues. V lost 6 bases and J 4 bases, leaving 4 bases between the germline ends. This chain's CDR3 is CASSRKNIQYF. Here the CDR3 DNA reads TGTGCCAGCAGCAGGAAAAACATTCAGTACTTC.

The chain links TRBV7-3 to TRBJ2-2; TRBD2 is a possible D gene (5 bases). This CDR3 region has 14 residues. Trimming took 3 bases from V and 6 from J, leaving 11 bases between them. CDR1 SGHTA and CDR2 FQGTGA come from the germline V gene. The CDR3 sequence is CASSFTRGAGELFF. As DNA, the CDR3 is TGTGCCAGCAGCTTTACCCGGGGTGCCGGGGAGCTGTTTTTT.

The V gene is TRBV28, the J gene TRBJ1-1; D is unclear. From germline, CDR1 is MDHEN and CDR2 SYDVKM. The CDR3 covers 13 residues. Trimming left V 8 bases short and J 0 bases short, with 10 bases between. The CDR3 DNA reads TGTGCCAGCCTCTCTCCTATGAACACTGAAGCTTTCTTT. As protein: CASLSPMNTEAFF.

The CDR3 spells CASSRMGTGEETQYF. As DNA, the CDR3 is TGTGCCAGCAGCCGAATGGGGACAGGGGAAGAGACCCAGTACTTC. J is TRBJ2-5 and V is TRBV7-9, with 10 bases fitting TRBD1. From germline, CDR1 is SEHNR and CDR2 FQNEAQ (reference sequence). This CDR3 comprises 15 residues. Losses at the gene ends were 5 bases for V and 3 bases for J; bases not matched to a gene: 6.